The entry below describes one T cell receptor (beta chain). Its antigen is not known. This specimen comes from a study of T cell responses to AZD1222 COVID-19 vaccine. Using immunoSEQ multiplex PCR, the repertoire was profiled, and TCRdb retains in-frame clones only, with some absent. In the table there are around 84,000 clones, around 90% of which are singletons. The germline CDR1 and CDR2 sequences are SGHTA and FQGNSA. This CDR3 is 15 amino acids long. V gave up 4 bases and J gave up 4 bases, with 16 bases separating them. Study-level findings and limits: White British people made up most donors, females outnumbered males, and clonal diversity was possibly underestimated.

The sequences come from peripheral blood, collected on day 0 of MenACWY control vaccination. The chain links TRBV7-2 to TRBJ1-1; D may be TRBD1 (5 bases). The TCR sequence derives from an adult in good health. The CDR3 DNA reads as TGTGCCAGCAGCTCGACGGGGGGTTCTGCCACTGAAGCTTTCTTT. Its protein is CASSSTGGSATEAFF.